Each of the 28 T cell receptor beta chains below was sequenced from the same sample in a study of beta chain features in type 1 diabetes. Overall study findings and caveats: In every one of the four CD4+ subsets, TCRB CDR3s were moderately but significantly shorter in Type 1 diabetes patients.

Investigators reverse transcribed all isolated RNA, so they sequenced expressed TCRB transcripts. Some clones are missing from TCRdb's copy, which holds only in-frame ones; the method was immunoSEQ multiplex PCR. The table lists more than 250,000 clones, roughly 22% of them singletons, with 0.028% in the top ten. Their antigens remain unidentified. The sequenced material came from naive CD4+ T cells from blood. The source is a woman in her thirties or forties with type 1 diabetes.

A note on this clone: Other DNA sequences from this sample encode an identical CDR3 as well. The chain uses TRBV28 and TRBJ1-5; D is ambiguous. CDR3 size: 13 residues. CDR1 MDHEN and CDR2 SYDVKM come from the germline V gene. V lost 6 bases to trimming and J lost 0 bases, with 6 bases between them. The CDR3 DNA is TGTGCCAGCAGGCGAGATAGCAATCAGCCCCAGCATTTT. Protein: CASRRDSNQPQHF.

The rearrangement links TRBV4-2 to TRBJ1-1; TRBD1 is a possible D gene (5 bases). The V gene lost 4 bases and the J gene lost 1 base, with 13 bases spanning the gap. CDR1 and CDR2 (germline): LGHNA, YNFKEQ. This CDR3 has 15 amino acids. CDR3 in DNA: TGTGCCAGCAGCCTCGACGCGGGGGAGAACACTGAAGCTTTCTTT. Translation gives CASSLDAGENTEAFF.

The chain carries TRBV29-1 and TRBJ1-3; D remains unclear. Trimming took 7 bases from V and 2 from J, leaving 12 bases between them. The CDR3 length is 13 residues. From germline, CDR1 is SQVTM and CDR2 ANQGSEA. The DNA of the CDR3 is TGCAGCGCCTCATCGGTAGCTGGAAACACCATATATTTT. Translation gives CSASSVAGNTIYF.

This clone was found a few times. The rearrangement links TRBV7-9 to TRBJ1-5; no definite D call. The V end was cut by 3 bases, the J end by 2 bases, with 11 bases between. CDR1 SEHNR and CDR2 FQNEAQ come from the germline V gene (reference sequence). The CDR3 is made up of 15 amino acids. This CDR3 is CASSFLPLRNQPQHF. The CDR3 nucleotides read TGTGCCAGCAGCTTCCTCCCCCTTCGCAATCAGCCCCAGCATTTT.

The sample holds a few counts of this clone. V gene TRBV6-6 combines with J gene TRBJ1-6, with 9 bases matching TRBD1. The V segment lost 2 bases and the J segment 6 bases; nucleotides outside the gene matches: 2. CDR1 MNHNY and CDR2 SVGAGI come from the germline V gene (reference sequence). The CDR3 consists of 15 residues. The CDR3 reads CASSYGGQGNSPLHF. In DNA, the CDR3 is TGTGCCAGCAGTTACGGGGGACAGGGTAATTCACCCCTCCACTTT.

The chain has TRBV9 and TRBJ2-3; D uncertain. Trimming stripped 2 bases from V and 2 bases from J, with 3 bases between. From germline, CDR1 is SGDLS and CDR2 YYNGEE. The CDR3 is 12 residues long. Here the CDR3 reads CASSVNTDTQYF. The CDR3 DNA reads as TGTGCCAGCAGCGTTAACACAGATACGCAGTATTTT.

The V gene is TRBV18, the J gene TRBJ1-5; D is perhaps TRBD1 (5 bases). The ends were cut back, 2 bases at V and 2 bases at J, with 10 bases in the middle. Germline CDR1 KGHSH, CDR2 LQKENI. CDR3 size: 15 residues. CDR3 residues: CASSPEEGGNQPQHF. For the CDR3, the DNA is TGTGCCAGCTCACCAGAGGAAGGGGGCAATCAGCCCCAGCATTTT. The whole variable domain, remainder taken from reference TRBV18 and TRBJ1-5, is NAGVMQNPRHLVRRRGQEARLRCSPMKGHSHVYWYRQLPEEGLKFMVYLQKENIIDESGMPKERFSAEFPKEGPSILRIQQVVRGDSAAYFCASSPEEGGNQPQHFGDGTRLSIL.

This clone has just a few counts. This sample includes further DNA sequences coding for the same CDR3. V and J are TRBV18 and TRBJ1-1, with a weak D call TRBD1 (5 bases). CDR1 and CDR2 (germline): KGHSH, LQKENI. Trimming cost V 0 bases and J 1 base, with 9 bases left between them. The CDR3 contains 15 residues. The DNA of the CDR3 is TGTGCCAGCTCACCACCGTCAGGGCGGAACACTGAAGCTTTCTTT. Protein product: CASSPPSGRNTEAFF.

A few counts support this clone. This chain joins TRBV29-1 and TRBJ2-3; 7 bases are a match to TRBD2. Germline CDR1 is SQVTM and CDR2 is ANQGSEA. The CDR3 is made up of 14 amino acids. The junction had 8 bases not matched to a gene; V was cut back by 8 bases and J by 0 bases. The CDR3 spells CSTLAGVSTDTQYF. The DNA of the CDR3 is TGCAGCACCTTGGCGGGGGTCAGCACAGATACGCAGTATTTT.

This chain joins TRBV18 and TRBJ2-5; 11 nucleotides match TRBD1. In germline, CDR1 is KGHSH, CDR2 LQKENI. J lost 2 bases, V lost 0 bases, and 2 bases had no gene match. The CDR3 covers 16 residues. The CDR3 coding sequence is TGTGCCAGCTCACCACCCTGGGACAGGGGGCAAGAGACCCAGTACTTC. Translation gives CASSPPWDRGQETQYF. Full variable domain (rest looked up from reference TRBV18 and TRBJ2-5): NAGVMQNPRHLVRRRGQEARLRCSPMKGHSHVYWYRQLPEEGLKFMVYLQKENIIDESGMPKERFSAEFPKEGPSILRIQQVVRGDSAAYFCASSPPWDRGQETQYFGPGTRLLVL.

The chain couples TRBV6-5 to TRBJ2-1; possibly TRBD1 for D (6 bases). CDR3 size: 16 residues. The germline CDR1 and CDR2 sequences are MNHEY and SVGAGI. The ends were cut back, 4 bases at V and 3 bases at J, with 16 bases in the middle. The CDR3 DNA reads as TGTGCCAGCAGTTCCCGGGACAAAGGCAGCTACAATGAGCAGTTCTTC. Translating it yields CASSSRDKGSYNEQFF.

The rearrangement joins TRBV5-4 to TRBJ2-1, with TRBD2 identical over 12 bases. The ends lost 3 bases at V and 8 bases at J; junction bases unmatched: 9. This CDR3 is 16 amino acids long. Germline V gene data show CDR1 as SGHNT and CDR2 as YYREEE (reference sequence). CDR3 loop: CASSSSTSGSIHEQFF. In nucleotides, the CDR3 is TGTGCCAGCAGCTCTTCGACTAGCGGGAGCATTCATGAGCAGTTCTTC.

The chain couples TRBV7-2 to TRBJ2-7, with TRBD1 as a possible D gene (6 bases). This CDR3 spans 14 amino acids. V was cut by 3 bases and J by 2 bases, with 11 bases left in between. Germline CDR1 reads SGHTA; CDR2 reads FQGNSA. The CDR3: CASSFGTSTYEQYF. Written as DNA, the CDR3 is TGTGCCAGCAGCTTTGGGACAAGTACCTACGAGCAGTACTTC.

This clone came up a few times. The chain has TRBV28 and TRBJ2-7, with 12 bases lining up with TRBD2. V lost 7 bases to trimming and J lost 6 bases; unmatched junction nucleotides: 19. Germline V lookup: CDR1 MDHEN, CDR2 SYDVKM. The CDR3 runs to 18 residues. The CDR3 DNA reads as TGTGCCAGCACCTCGTCGGGACTAGCGGGCACCACCCCGTTCGAGCAGTACTTC. Amino acid sequence: CASTSSGLAGTTPFEQYF. The entire variable domain, with the rest obtained from reference TRBV28 and TRBJ2-7, is as follows: DVKVTQSSRYLVKRTGEKVFLECVQDMDHENMFWYRQDPGLGLRLIYFSYDVKMKEKGDIPEGYSVSREKKERFSLILESASTNQTSMYLCASTSSGLAGTTPFEQYFGPGTRLTVT.

This clone was counted between two and nine times. The chain is built from TRBV9 and TRBJ2-7; D call uncertain. The V end lost 1 base, the J end lost 6 bases, and 17 bases lay between the germline ends. This CDR3 contains 15 residues. Germline CDR1 is SGDLS and CDR2 is YYNGEE. CDR3 in DNA: TGTGCCAGCAGCGTAAGACCGACACTGGAAGGCGAGCAGTACTTC. Protein sequence: CASSVRPTLEGEQYF.

The genes are TRBV19 and TRBJ1-2; maybe TRBD1 (5 bases). The CDR3 contains 11 residues. V gave up 10 bases and J gave up 2 bases, with 8 bases separating them. Germline loops: CDR1 LNHDA, CDR2 SQIVND (reference sequence). The CDR3 is CAITGNYGYTF. Here the CDR3 DNA reads TGTGCCATCACAGGAAACTATGGCTACACCTTC.

The chain carries TRBV19 and TRBJ2-6; possible D gene TRBD2, 5 bases. The CDR3 is 13 residues long. Germline V lookup: CDR1 LNHDA, CDR2 SQIVND (reference sequence). The CDR3 loop is CVSRDSGANVLTF. CDR3 coding DNA: TGTGTGTCACGGGACTCTGGGGCCAACGTCCTGACTTTC.

This chain uses TRBV5-1 with TRBJ1-1; 11 bases are a match to TRBD1. The V and J ends lost 4 bases and 1 base, in that order; junction bases with no gene match: 6. CDR3 size: 16 residues. The germline CDR1 and CDR2 sequences are SGHRS and YFSETQ. CDR3: CASSQGQGAWNTEAFF. CDR3 coding DNA: TGCGCCAGCAGCCAAGGACAGGGGGCTTGGAACACTGAAGCTTTCTTT. The whole variable domain, remainder taken from reference TRBV5-1 and TRBJ1-1, is KAGVTQTPRYLIKTRGQQVTLSCSPISGHRSVSWYQQTPGQGLQFLFEYFSETQRNKGNFPGRFSGRQFSNSRSEMNVSTLELGDSALYLCASSQGQGAWNTEAFFGQGTRLTVV.

The rearrangement joins TRBV6-5 to TRBJ2-1; D is unclear. This CDR3 region has 15 residues. V shed 2 bases and J shed 1 base, with 9 bases lying between them. CDR1 and CDR2 (germline): MNHEY, SVGAGI. CDR3 in DNA: TGTGCCAGCAGTTACGACTCCGGGTCCTACAATGAGCAGTTCTTC. Translated, it gives CASSYDSGSYNEQFF.

A few counts support this clone. CDR3 nucleotide sequence: TGCGCCAGCAGCTTGCATCAGGATTCGAACACTGAAGCTTTCTTT. Amino acid sequence: CASSLHQDSNTEAFF. The chain uses TRBV5-1 and TRBJ1-1; no clear D gene. V was clipped by 1 base and J by 1 base, with 11 bases between them. Germline V CDR1 and CDR2: SGHRS, YFSETQ. This CDR3 has 15 amino acids.

This clone was detected a few times. The CDR3 sequence: CAWSGQGGSYEQYF. The CDR3 DNA is TGTGCCTGGAGTGGACAGGGGGGTTCCTACGAGCAGTACTTC. This chain uses TRBV30 with TRBJ2-7; TRBD1 agrees at 9 bases. The CDR3 extends over 14 amino acids. The V gene end was trimmed by 1 base and the J gene end by 1 base; junction bases not matched to a gene: 2. Per the germline V gene, CDR1 is GTSNPN and CDR2 is SVGIG (reference sequence).

This clone was counted between two and nine times. The chain links TRBV28 to TRBJ2-1; no definite D call. The CDR3 runs 10 residues. V lost 6 bases, J lost 7 bases, and 4 bases lay in between. Germline CDR1 and CDR2: MDHEN and SYDVKM. CDR3 amino acids: CASSQNEQFF. The CDR3 coding sequence is TGTGCCAGCAGCCAAAATGAGCAGTTCTTC.

As DNA, the CDR3 is TGTGCCAGTAGGGAACTAGCGGGATCCACAGATACGCAGTATTTT. Protein sequence: CASRELAGSTDTQYF. J is TRBJ2-3 and V is TRBV19; 10 bases are a match to TRBD2. This CDR3 is 15 amino acids long. After removal of 6 bases from V and 2 bases from J, the junction contained 5 bases not matched to a gene. The V gene's germline CDR1 is LNHDA and CDR2 SQIVND (reference sequence).

This clone was seen more than once but under ten times. The rearrangement joins TRBV4-1 to TRBJ2-7; D is unclear. CDR3 size: 13 residues. Germline CDR1 and CDR2: MGHRA and YSYEKL. V lost 4 bases and J lost 2, with 9 bases in between. The CDR3 sequence is CASSPIPPYEQYF. CDR3 DNA sequence: TGCGCCAGCAGCCCTATCCCCCCCTACGAGCAGTACTTC.

Note on this clone: Germline and junction disagree at one end, which may indicate a read error. The V gene is TRBV7-2, the J gene TRBJ1-2; D not resolved. The length of the CDR3 is 14 residues. Per the germline V gene, CDR1 is SGHTA and CDR2 is FQGNSA. CDR3 nucleotides: TGTGCCAGCAGCATAGCACCTGAGGATTATGGCTACACCTTC. Protein: CASSIAPEDYGYTF. Supplemented by reference TRBV7-2 and TRBJ1-2, the full variable domain reads GAGVSQSPSNKVTEKGKDVELRCDPISGHTALYWYRQSLGQGLEFLIYFQGNSAPDKSGLPSDRFSAERTGGSVSTLTIQRTQQEDSAVYLCASSIAPEDYGYTFGSGTRLTVV.

This chain connects TRBV28 to TRBJ1-5, with D unclear. Germline V gives CDR1 MDHEN, CDR2 SYDVKM. Trimming shortened V by 8 bases and J by 4 bases, and 3 bases separated the two germline ends. The CDR3 spans 10 residues. CDR3 coding DNA: TGTGCCAGCTCTAATCAGCCCCAGCATTTT. It codes for CASSNQPQHF.

This clone was found a few times. The chain uses TRBV29-1 and TRBJ2-1; D perhaps matches TRBD2 (6 bases). Per the germline V gene, CDR1 is SQVTM and CDR2 is ANQGSEA. V was trimmed by 0 bases and J by 5 bases, leaving 11 bases between them. There are 14 residues in the CDR3. CDR3 loop: CSVEERDWNNEQFF. CDR3 DNA: TGCAGCGTTGAAGAACGGGACTGGAACAATGAGCAGTTCTTC.

A few counts support this clone. The genes are TRBV10-3 and TRBJ2-1; 8 positions match TRBD1. With 0 bases clipped from V and 9 bases from J, the junction kept 7 bases outside the gene matches. This CDR3 comprises 15 residues. CDR1 and CDR2 from the germline V gene are ENHRY and SYGVKD. CDR3 amino acids: CAISESGRTGSEQFF. Here the CDR3 DNA reads TGTGCCATCAGTGAGTCGGGTCGGACAGGGAGTGAGCAGTTCTTC.